A selection of T cell receptor beta chains follows, all from one sample in a study of response to subunit inactivated influenza vaccine. TCRdb re-analysed the RT-PCR reads in MiXCR, keeping a single row per CDR3 protein. The table has 450,000 to 600,000 distinct CDR3 sequences, 6% to 9% seen once; the top ten hold roughly 13%. The specimen comprised PBMCs from blood, sampled roughly 24 months after vaccination. These receptor sequences come from a man aged 50 to 69 who received an inactivated influenza vaccine. CDR3s include the opening cysteine and the closing phenylalanine or tryptophan. D genes are given only for firm matches. Some rows have no size entry. The others give once, few or many, or a class for an expanded clone.

TRBV12-3/TRBV12-4	TRBD2	few	TRBJ2-2	CASLRGGPRSGELFF	TGTGCCAGCTTGCGCGGGGGGCCCAGGTCCGGGGAGCTGTTTTTT
TRBV29-1	-	-	TRBJ1-2	CSGTVNYGYTF	TGCAGCGGAACGGTGAACTATGGCTACACCTTC
TRBV12-3/TRBV12-4	-	-	TRBJ1-2	CASSFMRTTYTF	TGTGCCAGCAGTTTTATGCGTACAACCTACACCTTC
TRBV4-2	-	many	TRBJ2-3	CASSQDVEAGPRDTQYF	TGTGCCAGCAGCCAAGATGTTGAGGCGGGTCCGCGGGATACGCAGTATTTT
TRBV15	TRBD1	many	TRBJ2-7	CATSRQKGQGANEQYF	TGTGCCACCAGCAGACAAAAAGGACAGGGGGCAAACGAGCAGTACTTC
TRBV2	-	many	TRBJ2-2	CASSSTGPGELFF	TGTGCCAGCAGTTCGACAGGCCCCGGGGAGCTGTTTTTT
TRBV4-3	-	-	TRBJ2-3	CASSQGLTAGDPDTQYF	TGCGCCAGCAGCCAAGGTTTAACAGCGGGCGACCCAGATACGCAGTATTTT
TRBV3-1	TRBD2	few	TRBJ2-2	CASSQASSGSNTGELFF	TGTGCCAGCAGCCAAGCGTCTAGCGGGAGCAACACCGGGGAGCTGTTTTTT
TRBV12-3/TRBV12-4	TRBD2	-	TRBJ2-2	CASSLSGRAVGELFF	TGTGCCAGCAGTTTAAGTGGGAGGGCCGTCGGGGAGCTGTTTTTT
TRBV12-3/TRBV12-4	-	few	TRBJ1-3	CASSTRGSGNTIYF	TGTGCCAGCAGCACCAGGGGCTCTGGAAACACCATATATTTT
TRBV5-1	-	few	TRBJ1-1	CASEGQNTEAFF	TGCGCCAGTGAAGGACAGAACACTGAAGCTTTCTTT
TRBV29-1	TRBD1	few	TRBJ1-1	CSVEDRGRVLNTEAFF	TGCAGCGTTGAAGATAGGGGGCGTGTGCTGAACACTGAAGCTTTCTTT
TRBV10-3	TRBD2	many	TRBJ2-1	CAISETGLAGGYNEQFF	TGTGCCATCAGTGAGACCGGACTAGCGGGGGGATACAATGAGCAGTTCTTC
TRBV2	-	few	TRBJ2-7	CASTLPGGATYEQYF	TGTGCCAGCACCCTACCAGGGGGGGCAACCTACGAGCAGTACTTC
TRBV18	-	-	TRBJ2-5	CASSPRMQETQYF	TGTGCCAGCTCACCACGGATGCAAGAGACCCAGTACTTC
TRBV20-1	-	few	TRBJ1-2	CSVSSPNYGYTF	TGCAGTGTTTCATCACCAAACTATGGCTACACCTTC
TRBV7-9	-	-	TRBJ1-1	CASSLDSGVEAFF	TGTGCCAGCAGCTTAGATTCAGGGGTTGAAGCTTTCTTT
TRBV5-1	-	few	TRBJ1-1	CASSLAARTKNTEAFF	TGCGCCAGCAGCTTGGCCGCCAGGACCAAGAACACTGAAGCTTTCTTT